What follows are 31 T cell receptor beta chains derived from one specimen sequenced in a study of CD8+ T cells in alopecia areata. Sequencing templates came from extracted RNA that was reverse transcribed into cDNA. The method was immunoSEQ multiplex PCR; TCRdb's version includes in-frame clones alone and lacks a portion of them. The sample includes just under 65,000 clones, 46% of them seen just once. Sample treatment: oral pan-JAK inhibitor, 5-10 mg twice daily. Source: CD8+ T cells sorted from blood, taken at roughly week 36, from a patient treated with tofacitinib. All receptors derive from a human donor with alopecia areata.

The CDR3 DNA reads as TGTGCCAGCTTCCCTAGCGGGGCCCACAATGAGCAGTTCTTC. It codes for CASFPSGAHNEQFF. The chain recombines TRBV6-5 with TRBJ2-1; 9 bases line up with TRBD2. The CDR3 contains 14 residues. Trimming cost V 8 bases and J 5 bases; bases outside gene matches: 7. Germline-derived CDR1 and CDR2 are MNHEY and SVGAGI.

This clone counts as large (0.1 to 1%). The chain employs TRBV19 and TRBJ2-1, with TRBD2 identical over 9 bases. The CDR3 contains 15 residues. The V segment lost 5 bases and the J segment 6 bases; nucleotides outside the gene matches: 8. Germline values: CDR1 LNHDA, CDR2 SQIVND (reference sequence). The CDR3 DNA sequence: TGTGCCAGTAGTGTTCCGACTAGCGGTCCCAATGAGCAGTTCTTC. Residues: CASSVPTSGPNEQFF.

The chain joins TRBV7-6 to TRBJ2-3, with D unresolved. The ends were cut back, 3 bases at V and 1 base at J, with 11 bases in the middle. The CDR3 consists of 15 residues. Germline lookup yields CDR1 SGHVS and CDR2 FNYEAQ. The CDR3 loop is CASSFVARGTDTQYF. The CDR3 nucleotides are TGTGCCAGCAGCTTTGTAGCTCGGGGCACAGATACGCAGTATTTT.

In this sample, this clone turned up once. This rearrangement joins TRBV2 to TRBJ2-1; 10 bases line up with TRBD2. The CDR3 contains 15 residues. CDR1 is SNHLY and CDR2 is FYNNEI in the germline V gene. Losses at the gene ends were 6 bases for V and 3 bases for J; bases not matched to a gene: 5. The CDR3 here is CASRPTSGLYNEQFF. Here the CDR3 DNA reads TGTGCCAGCAGACCGACTAGCGGGCTCTACAATGAGCAGTTCTTC. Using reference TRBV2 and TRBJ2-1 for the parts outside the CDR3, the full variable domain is EPEVTQTPSHQVTQMGQEVILRCVPISNHLYFYWYRQILGQKVEFLVSFYNNEISEKSEIFDDQFSVERPDGSNFTLKIRSTKLEDSAMYFCASRPTSGLYNEQFFGPGTRLTVL.

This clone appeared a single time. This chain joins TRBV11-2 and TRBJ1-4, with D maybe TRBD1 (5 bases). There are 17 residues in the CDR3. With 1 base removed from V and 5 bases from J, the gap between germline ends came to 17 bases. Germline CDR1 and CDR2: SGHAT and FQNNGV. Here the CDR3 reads CASSLGTGTLENEKLFF. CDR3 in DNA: TGTGCCAGCAGCTTAGGCACAGGTACCCTGGAGAATGAAAAACTGTTTTTT.

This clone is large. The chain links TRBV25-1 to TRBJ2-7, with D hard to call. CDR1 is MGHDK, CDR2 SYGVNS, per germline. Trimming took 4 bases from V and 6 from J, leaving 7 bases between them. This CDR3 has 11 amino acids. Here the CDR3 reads CASSANGEQYF. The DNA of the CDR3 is TGTGCCAGCAGTGCGAACGGCGAGCAGTACTTC.

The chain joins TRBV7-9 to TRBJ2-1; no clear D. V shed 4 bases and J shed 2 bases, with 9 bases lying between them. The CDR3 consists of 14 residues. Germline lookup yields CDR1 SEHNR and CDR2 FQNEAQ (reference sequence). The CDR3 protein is CASSSSGTYNEQFF. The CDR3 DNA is TGTGCCAGCAGCTCTTCAGGTACCTACAATGAGCAGTTCTTC.

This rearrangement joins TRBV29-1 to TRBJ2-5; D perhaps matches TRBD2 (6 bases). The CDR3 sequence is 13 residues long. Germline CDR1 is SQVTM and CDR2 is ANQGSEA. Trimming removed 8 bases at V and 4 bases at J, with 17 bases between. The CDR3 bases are TGCAGCACTAACACGGGACTTAGAGAGACCCAGTACTTC. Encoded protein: CSTNTGLRETQYF.

The CDR3 DNA reads as TGTGCCAGCAGCTTGGGGGGACCAGACTACACCTTC. Translation: CASSLGGPDYTF. This chain joins TRBV7-9 and TRBJ1-2; a possible D gene is TRBD1 (5 bases). The ends were cut back, 3 bases at V and 10 bases at J, with 12 bases in the middle. The germline V gene encodes CDR1 SEHNR and CDR2 FQNEAQ (reference sequence). The CDR3 is made up of 12 amino acids.

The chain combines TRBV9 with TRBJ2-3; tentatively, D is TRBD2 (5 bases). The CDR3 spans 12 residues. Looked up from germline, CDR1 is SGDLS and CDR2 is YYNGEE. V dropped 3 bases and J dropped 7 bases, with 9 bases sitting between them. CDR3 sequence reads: CASSATDYTQYF. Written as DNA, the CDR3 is TGTGCCAGCAGCGCAACGGACTATACGCAGTATTTT.

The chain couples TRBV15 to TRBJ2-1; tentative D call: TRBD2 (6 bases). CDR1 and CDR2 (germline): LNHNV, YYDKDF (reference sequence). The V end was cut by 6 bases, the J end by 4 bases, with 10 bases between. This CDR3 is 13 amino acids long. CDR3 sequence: CATREGGYNEQFF. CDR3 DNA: TGTGCCACCAGGGAGGGCGGTTACAATGAGCAGTTCTTC.

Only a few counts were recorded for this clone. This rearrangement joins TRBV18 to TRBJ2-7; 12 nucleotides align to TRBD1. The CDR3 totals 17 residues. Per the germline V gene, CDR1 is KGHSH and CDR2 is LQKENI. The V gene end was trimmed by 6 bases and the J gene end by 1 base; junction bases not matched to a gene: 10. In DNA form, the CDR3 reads TGTGCCAGCTCCGGGACCGGGACAGGGGGCCAATCCTACGAGCAGTACTTC. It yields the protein CASSGTGTGGQSYEQYF.

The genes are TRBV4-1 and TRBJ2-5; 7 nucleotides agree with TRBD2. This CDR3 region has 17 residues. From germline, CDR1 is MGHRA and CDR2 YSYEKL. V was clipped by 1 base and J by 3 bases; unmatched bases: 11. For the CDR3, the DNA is TGCGCCAGCAGCCAAGGCCCTCGGACTAGACAAGAAGAGACCCAGTACTTC. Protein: CASSQGPRTRQEETQYF.

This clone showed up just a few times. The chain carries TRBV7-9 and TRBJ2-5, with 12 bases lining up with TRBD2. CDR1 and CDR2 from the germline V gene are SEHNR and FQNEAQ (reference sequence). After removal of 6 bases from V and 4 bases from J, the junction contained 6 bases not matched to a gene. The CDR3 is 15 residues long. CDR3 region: CASSLRTSGTETQYF. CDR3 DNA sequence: TGTGCCAGCAGTCTCCGGACTAGCGGGACAGAGACCCAGTACTTC.

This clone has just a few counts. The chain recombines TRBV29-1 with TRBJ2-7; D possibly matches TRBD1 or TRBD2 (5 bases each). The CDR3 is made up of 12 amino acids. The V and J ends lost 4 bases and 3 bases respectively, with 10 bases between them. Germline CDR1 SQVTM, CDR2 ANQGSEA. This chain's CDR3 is CSVVGDLYEQYF. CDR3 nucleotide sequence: TGCAGCGTTGTAGGGGACCTCTACGAGCAGTACTTC.

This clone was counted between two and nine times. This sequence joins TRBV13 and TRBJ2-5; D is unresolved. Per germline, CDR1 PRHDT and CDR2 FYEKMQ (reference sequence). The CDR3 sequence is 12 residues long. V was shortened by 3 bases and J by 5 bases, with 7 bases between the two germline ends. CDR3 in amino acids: CASSFDPETQYF. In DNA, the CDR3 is TGTGCCAGCAGCTTCGATCCTGAGACCCAGTACTTC. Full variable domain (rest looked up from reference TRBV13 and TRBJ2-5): AAGVIQSPRHLIKEKRETATLKCYPIPRHDTVYWYQQGPGQDPQFLISFYEKMQSDKGSIPDRFSAQQFSDYHSELNMSSLELGDSALYFCASSFDPETQYFGPGTRLLVL.

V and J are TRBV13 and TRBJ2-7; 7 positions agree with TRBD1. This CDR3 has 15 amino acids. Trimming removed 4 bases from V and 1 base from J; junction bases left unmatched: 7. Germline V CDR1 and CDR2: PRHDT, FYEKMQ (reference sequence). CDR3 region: CASSSHRTGSYEQYF. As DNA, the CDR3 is TGTGCCAGCAGCTCTCACCGGACAGGATCCTACGAGCAGTACTTC. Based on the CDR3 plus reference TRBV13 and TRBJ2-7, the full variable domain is AAGVIQSPRHLIKEKRETATLKCYPIPRHDTVYWYQQGPGQDPQFLISFYEKMQSDKGSIPDRFSAQQFSDYHSELNMSSLELGDSALYFCASSSHRTGSYEQYFGPGTRLTVT.

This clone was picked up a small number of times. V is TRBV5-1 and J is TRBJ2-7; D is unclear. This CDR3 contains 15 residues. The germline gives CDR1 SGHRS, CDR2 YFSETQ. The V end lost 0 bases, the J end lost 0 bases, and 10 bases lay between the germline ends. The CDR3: CASSLDRTGSYEQYF. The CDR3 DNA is TGCGCCAGCAGCTTGGACCGGACGGGCTCCTACGAGCAGTACTTC.

CDR3 DNA sequence: TGTGCCAGCAGTTTATCCTCCAGTAACTATGGCTACACCTTC. This sequence encodes CASSLSSSNYGYTF. This sequence joins TRBV27 and TRBJ1-2; D is unresolved. The V and J ends lost 0 bases and 1 base respectively, with 6 bases between them. The CDR3 has 14 residues. CDR1 is MNHEY and CDR2 is SMNVEV in the germline V gene (reference sequence).

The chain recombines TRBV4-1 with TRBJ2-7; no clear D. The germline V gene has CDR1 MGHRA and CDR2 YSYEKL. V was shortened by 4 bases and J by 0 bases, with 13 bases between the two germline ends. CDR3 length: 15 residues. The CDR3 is CASSPILWDSYEQYF. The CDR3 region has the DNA TGCGCCAGCAGCCCGATCCTATGGGACTCCTACGAGCAGTACTTC.

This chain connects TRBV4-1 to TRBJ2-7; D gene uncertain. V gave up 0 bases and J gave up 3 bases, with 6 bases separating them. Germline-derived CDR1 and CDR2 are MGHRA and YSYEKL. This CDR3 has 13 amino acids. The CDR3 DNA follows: TGCGCCAGCAGCCAAGATAGGAACTACGAGCAGTACTTC. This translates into CASSQDRNYEQYF.

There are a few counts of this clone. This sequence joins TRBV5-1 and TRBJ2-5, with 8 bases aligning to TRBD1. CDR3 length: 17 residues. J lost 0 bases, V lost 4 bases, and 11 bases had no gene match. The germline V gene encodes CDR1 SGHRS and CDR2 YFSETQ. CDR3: CASSPYDRGRHQETQYF. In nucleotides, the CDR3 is TGCGCCAGCAGCCCTTACGACAGGGGACGCCACCAAGAGACCCAGTACTTC.

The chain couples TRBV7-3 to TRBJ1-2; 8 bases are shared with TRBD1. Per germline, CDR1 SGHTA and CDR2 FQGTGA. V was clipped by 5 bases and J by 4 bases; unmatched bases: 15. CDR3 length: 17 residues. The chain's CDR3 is CASSPAAAQGASYGYTF. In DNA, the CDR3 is TGTGCCAGCAGCCCCGCCGCGGCTCAGGGGGCAAGCTATGGCTACACCTTC. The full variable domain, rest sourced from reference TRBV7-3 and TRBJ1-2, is GAGVSQTPSNKVTEKGKYVELRCDPISGHTALYWYRQSLGQGPEFLIYFQGTGAADDSGLPNDRFFAVRPEGSVSTLKIQRTERGDSAVYLCASSPAAAQGASYGYTFGSGTRLTVV.

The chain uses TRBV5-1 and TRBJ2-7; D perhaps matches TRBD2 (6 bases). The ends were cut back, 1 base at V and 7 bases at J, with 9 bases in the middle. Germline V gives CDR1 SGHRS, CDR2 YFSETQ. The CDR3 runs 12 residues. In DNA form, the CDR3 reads TGCGCCAGCAGCTTGAACGCGGGGGAGCAGTACTTC. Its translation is CASSLNAGEQYF.

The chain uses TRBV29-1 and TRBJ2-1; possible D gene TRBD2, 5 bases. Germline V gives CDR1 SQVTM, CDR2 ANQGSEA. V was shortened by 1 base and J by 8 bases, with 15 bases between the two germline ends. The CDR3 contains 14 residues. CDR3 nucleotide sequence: TGCAGCGTTGAAGTTCGCGGACTTACCGATGAGCAGTTCTTC. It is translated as CSVEVRGLTDEQFF.

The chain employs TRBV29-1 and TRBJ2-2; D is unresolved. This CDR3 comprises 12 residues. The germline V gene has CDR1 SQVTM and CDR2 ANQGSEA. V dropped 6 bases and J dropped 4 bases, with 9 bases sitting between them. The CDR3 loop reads CSVADTTGELFF. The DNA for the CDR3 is TGCAGCGTCGCCGATACCACCGGGGAGCTGTTTTTT.

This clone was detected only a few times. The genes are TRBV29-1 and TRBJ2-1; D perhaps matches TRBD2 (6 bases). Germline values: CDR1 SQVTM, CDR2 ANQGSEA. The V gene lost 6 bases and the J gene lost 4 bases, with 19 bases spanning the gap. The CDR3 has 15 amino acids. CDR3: CSVVLVGGGYNEQFF. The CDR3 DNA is TGCAGCGTGGTCCTAGTGGGGGGAGGTTACAATGAGCAGTTCTTC.

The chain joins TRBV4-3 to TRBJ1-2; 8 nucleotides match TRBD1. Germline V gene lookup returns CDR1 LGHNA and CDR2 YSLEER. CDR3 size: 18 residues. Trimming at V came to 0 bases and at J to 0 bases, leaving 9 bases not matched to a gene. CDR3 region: CASSQDSTGAFTNYGYTF. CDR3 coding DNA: TGCGCCAGCAGCCAAGATTCGACAGGGGCTTTTACTAACTATGGCTACACCTTC.

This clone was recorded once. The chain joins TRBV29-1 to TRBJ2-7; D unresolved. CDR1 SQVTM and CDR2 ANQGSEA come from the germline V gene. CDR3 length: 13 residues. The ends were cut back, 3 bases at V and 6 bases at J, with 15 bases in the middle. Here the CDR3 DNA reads TGCAGCGTTGAGCTTAGAAGCCTTGGCGAGCAGTACTTC. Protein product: CSVELRSLGEQYF.

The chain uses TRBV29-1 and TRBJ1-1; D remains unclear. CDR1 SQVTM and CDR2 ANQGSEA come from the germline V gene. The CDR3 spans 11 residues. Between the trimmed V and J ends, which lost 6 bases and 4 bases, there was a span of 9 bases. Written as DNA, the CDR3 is TGCAGCGTCCCTGCGGCCACTGAAGCTTTCTTT. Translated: CSVPAATEAFF.

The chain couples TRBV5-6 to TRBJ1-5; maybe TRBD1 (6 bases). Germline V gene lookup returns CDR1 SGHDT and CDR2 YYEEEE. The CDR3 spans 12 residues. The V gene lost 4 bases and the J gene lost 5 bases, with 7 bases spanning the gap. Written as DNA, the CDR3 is TGTGCCAGCAGCGAGGGGGATCAGCCCCAGCATTTT. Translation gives CASSEGDQPQHF.